The clone carrying this T cell receptor (beta chain) has a handful of counts. The antigen is unknown. MiXCR, run by TCRdb on the 5' RACE reads, gives a single entry per CDR3 protein. Counted here are roughly 450,000 distinct CDR3 sequences, about 20% occurring once; the ten biggest clones make up 9% to 15%. The data were obtained in a study of T-cell memory formation after mild COVID-19. Study-wide findings and caveats: Clones shrinking between day 15 and 85 showed a balanced CD4/CD8 split, and those that grew later tilted toward CD4+.

V was pared by 1 base and J by 12 bases, with 10 bases of the junction left unmatched. The CDR3 runs 15 residues. CDR1 and CDR2 from the germline V gene are SGHAT and FQNNGV. The sequencing sample was made of PBMCs or a T cell subset sorted from them (not recorded which). The receptor's source is an adult woman who had mild COVID-19 (a few samples of this study predate the infection). Cell type and time point are not known. This chain uses TRBV11-2 with TRBJ1-5; 9 bases line up with TRBD1. The CDR3 loop is CASSLVESDRGYQHF. The CDR3 region has the DNA TGTGCCAGCAGCTTAGTTGAGTCGGACAGGGGCTACCAGCATTTT.